These 23 T cell receptor beta chains were all obtained from the same sample, sequenced in a study of tumor-infiltrating lymphocytes in localized non-small cell lung cancer. Repertoires were generated with immunoSEQ multiplex PCR, while TCRdb's copy carries only in-frame clones and drops some. The data contain over 9,000 clones, about 86% of them singletons. The sample was uninvolved lung tissue not adjacent to the tumor. The receptors were gathered from a human donor with non-small cell lung cancer.

The chain recombines TRBV13 with TRBJ1-5; a possible D gene is TRBD1 (5 bases). The CDR3 has 14 amino acids. V was shortened by 3 bases and J by 6 bases, with 12 bases between the two germline ends. CDR1 and CDR2 (germline): PRHDT, FYEKMQ (reference sequence). The CDR3 bases are TGTGCCAGCAGCTTTTGGGGGAGCGGTCAGCCCCAGCATTTT. Translated: CASSFWGSGQPQHF.

V is TRBV18 and J is TRBJ1-2, with D unresolved. V lost 0 bases to trimming and J lost 4 bases, with 9 bases between them. Germline assignment: CDR1 KGHSH and CDR2 LQKENI. The length of the CDR3 is 14 residues. The CDR3 region has the DNA TGTGCCAGCTCACCACCCGGTATTGGCTATGGCTACACCTTC. It is translated as CASSPPGIGYGYTF.

The chain carries TRBV4-3 and TRBJ2-4, with a weak D call TRBD2 (6 bases). V was cut by 0 bases and J by 6 bases, with 21 bases left in between. Germline V gene sequence: CDR1 LGHNA, CDR2 YSLEER. This CDR3 region has 18 residues. The CDR3 nucleotides read TGCGCCAGCAGCCAAGATTTTGCCGGGGGTGCGGTGGGAAACATTCAGTACTTC. Protein: CASSQDFAGGAVGNIQYF.

The chain combines TRBV7-9 with TRBJ2-1, with 10 bases that match TRBD1. Germline values: CDR1 SEHNR, CDR2 FQNEAQ (reference sequence). V trimming: 8 bases; J trimming: 9 bases; junction bases outside the gene matches: 13. This CDR3 has 15 residues. The CDR3: CASRPGTGDAGEQFF. In DNA, the CDR3 is TGTGCCAGCCGACCCGGGACAGGGGATGCGGGTGAGCAGTTCTTC.

The rearrangement uses TRBV6-6 and TRBJ2-7; D is ambiguous. CDR1 is MNHNY, CDR2 SVGAGI, per germline (reference sequence). This CDR3 spans 13 amino acids. With 5 bases removed from V and 7 bases from J, the gap between germline ends came to 15 bases. CDR3 residues: CASSQTNVGEQYF. Here the CDR3 DNA reads TGTGCCAGCAGTCAGACGAATGTGGGTGAGCAGTACTTC.

CDR3 sequence reads: CASRVGQGLTEAFF. CDR3 sequence (DNA): TGTGCCAGCAGGGTAGGACAGGGGCTGACTGAAGCTTTCTTT. The genes are TRBV7-2 and TRBJ1-1, with 9 bases identical to TRBD1. Trimming removed 6 bases from V and 5 bases from J; junction bases left unmatched: 7. This CDR3 has 14 residues. The V gene's germline CDR1 is SGHTA and CDR2 FQGNSA. Full variable domain (rest looked up from reference TRBV7-2 and TRBJ1-1): GAGVSQSPSNKVTEKGKDVELRCDPISGHTALYWYRQSLGQGLEFLIYFQGNSAPDKSGLPSDRFSAERTGGSVSTLTIQRTQQEDSAVYLCASRVGQGLTEAFFGQGTRLTVV.

The chain carries TRBV11-3 and TRBJ2-2; D gene unclear. Germline lookup yields CDR1 SGHNT and CDR2 YENEEA. CDR3 length equals 13 residues. Trimming took 7 bases from V and 3 from J, leaving 9 bases between them. The CDR3 here is CASNDGYTGELFF. Written as DNA, the CDR3 is TGTGCCAGCAACGACGGTTACACCGGGGAGCTGTTTTTT.

This chain links TRBV4-1 with TRBJ1-2; no definite D call. The V end lost 4 bases, the J end lost 4 bases, and 13 bases lay between the germline ends. Germline values: CDR1 MGHRA, CDR2 YSYEKL. The CDR3 has 14 amino acids. CDR3 sequence: CASSPGEDGYGYTF. CDR3 bases: TGCGCCAGCAGCCCCGGGGAGGATGGCTATGGCTACACCTTC.

The V and J genes are TRBV15 and TRBJ2-7, with D tentatively TRBD1 or TRBD2 (6 bases each). V gave up 4 bases and J gave up 7 bases, with 14 bases separating them. The CDR3 is made up of 13 amino acids. Germline CDR1 reads LNHNV; CDR2 reads YYDKDF (reference sequence). CDR3 in DNA: TGTGCCACCAGCACACGCCAGGGGAGGGAGCAGTACTTC. Its protein product is CATSTRQGREQYF.

This chain joins TRBV7-2 and TRBJ1-1; D uncertain. Trimming shortened V by 2 bases and J by 6 bases, and 10 bases separated the two germline ends. The CDR3 totals 13 residues. Germline CDR1 is SGHTA and CDR2 is FQGNSA. In DNA, the CDR3 is TGTGCCAGCAGCTTAAGGTTGACATCTGAAGCTTTCTTT. Translating it yields CASSLRLTSEAFF. Based on the CDR3 plus reference TRBV7-2 and TRBJ1-1, the full variable domain is GAGVSQSPSNKVTEKGKDVELRCDPISGHTALYWYRQSLGQGLEFLIYFQGNSAPDKSGLPSDRFSAERTGGSVSTLTIQRTQQEDSAVYLCASSLRLTSEAFFGQGTRLTVV.

The chain has TRBV6-5 and TRBJ1-1, with a weak D call TRBD1 (5 bases). The CDR3 spans 12 residues. V was pared by 9 bases and J by 3 bases, with 11 bases between. Germline CDR1 and CDR2: MNHEY and SVGAGI. The CDR3 spells CASGTRDTEAFF. CDR3 nucleotide sequence: TGTGCCAGTGGGACCCGGGACACTGAAGCTTTCTTT.

This clone was found a few times. J is TRBJ1-1 and V is TRBV11-2; D not resolved. Trimming shortened V by 1 base and J by 3 bases, and 12 bases separated the two germline ends. Germline CDR1 and CDR2: SGHAT and FQNNGV. The CDR3 has 15 residues. This CDR3 reads CASSLALGEHTEAFF. For the CDR3, the DNA is TGTGCCAGCAGCTTAGCTCTCGGGGAACACACTGAAGCTTTCTTT.

The rearrangement links TRBV2 to TRBJ1-5; 7 bases map to TRBD1. The V gene's germline CDR1 is SNHLY and CDR2 FYNNEI. CDR3 length: 13 residues. V trimming: 2 bases; J trimming: 6 bases; junction bases outside the gene matches: 1. This chain's CDR3 is CASSEQGGQPQHF. The CDR3 DNA reads TGTGCCAGCAGTGAACAGGGGGGTCAGCCCCAGCATTTT.

V gene TRBV6-6 combines with J gene TRBJ2-2; perhaps TRBD2 as D (5 bases). The length of the CDR3 is 15 residues. Per the germline V gene, CDR1 is MNHNY and CDR2 is SVGAGI (reference sequence). V lost 2 bases, J lost 5 bases, and 12 bases lay in between. The CDR3 nucleotides are TGTGCCAGCAGTTACCCCACGTCGGGGACCGGGGAGCTGTTTTTT. Translating it yields CASSYPTSGTGELFF.

The gene calls are TRBV18 and TRBJ1-6, with a possible D match to TRBD1 (5 bases). The CDR3 spans 15 residues. Germline V gene data show CDR1 as KGHSH and CDR2 as LQKENI. Trimming cost V 6 bases and J 7 bases, with 16 bases left between them. The CDR3 region has the DNA TGTGCCAGCTCCCAGGGAGGGACTAGGAATTCACCCCTCCACTTT. This sequence encodes CASSQGGTRNSPLHF.

The chain is built from TRBV5-4 and TRBJ1-1, with D unresolved. The CDR3 has 16 amino acids. Germline loops: CDR1 SGHNT, CDR2 YYREEE (reference sequence). V lost 1 base, J lost 6 bases, and 19 bases lay in between. The CDR3 sequence: CASSLKEIFGDAEAFF. The CDR3 DNA sequence: TGTGCCAGCAGCTTGAAGGAGATATTTGGGGATGCTGAAGCTTTCTTT.

V usage is TRBV20-1 and J usage is TRBJ1-2; D unresolved. The CDR3 has 11 amino acids. Germline V gives CDR1 DFQATT, CDR2 SNEGSKA (reference sequence). The V end lost 5 bases, the J end lost 8 bases, and 12 bases lay between the germline ends. The CDR3, as DNA: TGCAGTGCTGTGGCCCCGAAGGGCTACACCTTC. Its translation: CSAVAPKGYTF.

The rearrangement uses TRBV11-3 and TRBJ2-5; D is tentatively TRBD1 or TRBD2 (5 bases each). This CDR3 spans 14 amino acids. Germline CDR1 is SGHNT and CDR2 is YENEEA. Deletions cut 4 bases from V and 1 base from J, with 10 bases between. CDR3: CASSWGRGQETQYF. CDR3 in DNA: TGTGCCAGCAGCTGGGGCCGGGGCCAAGAGACCCAGTACTTC.

The chain links TRBV5-1 to TRBJ1-2; 7 positions agree with TRBD1. J was trimmed by 6 bases and V by 0 bases; bases with no gene match: 11. This CDR3 spans 16 amino acids. Germline loops: CDR1 SGHRS, CDR2 YFSETQ. CDR3 amino acids: CASSLAGQPLGNGYTF. CDR3 sequence (DNA): TGCGCCAGCAGCTTGGCGGGACAGCCTCTAGGAAATGGCTACACCTTC.

CDR3 nucleotide sequence: TGTGCCAGCAGCGTAGATGGGCAGGGGAACACTGAAGCTTTCTTT. Translation gives CASSVDGQGNTEAFF. The chain couples TRBV9 to TRBJ1-1; D possibly corresponds to TRBD1 (5 bases). Trimming stripped 0 bases from V and 1 base from J, with 10 bases between. This CDR3 comprises 15 residues. Germline V gene lookup returns CDR1 SGDLS and CDR2 YYNGEE.

The chain joins TRBV7-7 to TRBJ2-5; TRBD2 matches at 8 bases. V was clipped by 0 bases and J by 2 bases; unmatched bases: 5. This CDR3 is 16 amino acids long. From germline, CDR1 is SSHAT and CDR2 FNYEAQ (reference sequence). CDR3 coding DNA: TGTGCCAGCAGCTTAGCGGTGGCGGGGGGTCAAGAGACCCAGTACTTC. Encoded protein: CASSLAVAGGQETQYF.

V gene TRBV4-1 combines with J gene TRBJ2-7; tentatively, D is TRBD2 (6 bases). Germline-derived CDR1 and CDR2 are MGHRA and YSYEKL. V was shortened by 0 bases and J by 2 bases, with 17 bases between the two germline ends. The CDR3 length is 17 residues. The CDR3 DNA follows: TGCGCCAGCAGCCAAGAAGGGTCGACGGGGGTCCCCTACGAGCAGTACTTC. It translates to CASSQEGSTGVPYEQYF.

This clone has only a few counts. Additional DNA sequences in this sample encode the identical CDR3. This chain joins TRBV19 and TRBJ1-5; 8 bases are shared with TRBD1. The CDR3 is 13 amino acids. Trimming removed 10 bases from V and 1 base from J; junction bases left unmatched: 3. CDR1 and CDR2 from the germline V gene are LNHDA and SQIVND (reference sequence). CDR3 sequence reads: CATDRGSNQPQHF. As DNA, the CDR3 is TGTGCCACCGACAGGGGAAGCAATCAGCCCCAGCATTTT.